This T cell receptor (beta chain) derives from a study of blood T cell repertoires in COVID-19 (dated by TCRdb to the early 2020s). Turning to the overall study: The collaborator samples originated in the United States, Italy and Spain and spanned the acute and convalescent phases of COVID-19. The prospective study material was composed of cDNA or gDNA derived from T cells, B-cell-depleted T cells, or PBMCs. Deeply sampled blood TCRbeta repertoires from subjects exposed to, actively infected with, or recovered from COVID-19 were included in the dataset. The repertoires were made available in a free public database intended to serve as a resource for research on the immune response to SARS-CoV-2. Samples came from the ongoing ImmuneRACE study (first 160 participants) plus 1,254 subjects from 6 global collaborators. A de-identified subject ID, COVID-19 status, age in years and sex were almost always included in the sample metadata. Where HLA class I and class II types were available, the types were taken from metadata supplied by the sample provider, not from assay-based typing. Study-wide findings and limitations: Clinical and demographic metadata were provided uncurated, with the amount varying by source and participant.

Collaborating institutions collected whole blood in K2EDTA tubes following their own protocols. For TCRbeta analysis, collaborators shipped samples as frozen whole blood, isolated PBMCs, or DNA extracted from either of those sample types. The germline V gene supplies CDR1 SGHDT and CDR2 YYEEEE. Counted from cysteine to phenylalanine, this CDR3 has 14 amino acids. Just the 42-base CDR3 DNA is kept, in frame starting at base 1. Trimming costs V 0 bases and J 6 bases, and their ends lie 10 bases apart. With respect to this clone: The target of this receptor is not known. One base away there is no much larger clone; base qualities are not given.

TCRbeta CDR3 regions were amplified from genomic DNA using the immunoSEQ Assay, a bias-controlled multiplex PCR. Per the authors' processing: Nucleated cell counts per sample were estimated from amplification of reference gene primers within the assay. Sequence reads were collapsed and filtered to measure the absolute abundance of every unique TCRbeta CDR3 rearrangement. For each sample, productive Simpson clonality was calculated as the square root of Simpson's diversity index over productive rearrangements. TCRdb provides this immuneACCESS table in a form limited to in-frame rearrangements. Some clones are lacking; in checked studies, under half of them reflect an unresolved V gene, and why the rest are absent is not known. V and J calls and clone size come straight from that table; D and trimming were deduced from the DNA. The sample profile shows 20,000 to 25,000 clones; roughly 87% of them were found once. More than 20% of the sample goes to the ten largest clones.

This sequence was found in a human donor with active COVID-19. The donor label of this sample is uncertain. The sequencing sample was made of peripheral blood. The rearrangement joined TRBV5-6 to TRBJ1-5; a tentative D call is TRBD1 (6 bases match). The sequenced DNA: TGTGCCAGCAGCTTGGTGGGAGGGGGTCAGCCCCAGCATTTT. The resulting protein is CASSLVGGGQPQHF.